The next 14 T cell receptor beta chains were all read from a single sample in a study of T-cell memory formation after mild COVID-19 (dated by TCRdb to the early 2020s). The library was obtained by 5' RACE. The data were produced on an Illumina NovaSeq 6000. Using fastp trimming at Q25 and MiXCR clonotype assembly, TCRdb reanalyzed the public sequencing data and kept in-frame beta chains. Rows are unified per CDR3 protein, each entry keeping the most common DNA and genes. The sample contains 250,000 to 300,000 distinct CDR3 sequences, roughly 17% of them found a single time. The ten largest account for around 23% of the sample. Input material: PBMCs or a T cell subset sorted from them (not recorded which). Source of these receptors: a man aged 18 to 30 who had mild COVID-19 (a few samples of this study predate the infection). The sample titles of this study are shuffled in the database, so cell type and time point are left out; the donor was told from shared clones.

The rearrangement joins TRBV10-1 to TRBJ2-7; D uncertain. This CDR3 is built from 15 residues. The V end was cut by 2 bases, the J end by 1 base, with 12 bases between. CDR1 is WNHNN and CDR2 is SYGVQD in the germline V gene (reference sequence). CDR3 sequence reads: CASSEGSGTSYEQYF. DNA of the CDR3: TGCGCCAGCAGTGAGGGGTCGGGTACGTCCTACGAGCAGTACTTC.

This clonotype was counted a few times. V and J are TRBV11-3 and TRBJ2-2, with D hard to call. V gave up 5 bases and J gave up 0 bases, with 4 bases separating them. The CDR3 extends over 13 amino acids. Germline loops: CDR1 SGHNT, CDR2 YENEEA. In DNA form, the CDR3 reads TGTGCCAGCAGCGTAACGAACACCGGGGAGCTGTTTTTT. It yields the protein CASSVTNTGELFF. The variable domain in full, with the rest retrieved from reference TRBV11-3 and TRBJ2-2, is EAGVVQSPRYKIIEKKQPVAFWCNPISGHNTLYWYLQNLGQGPELLIRYENEEAVDDSQLPKDRFSAERLKGVDSTLKIQPAELGDSAVYLCASSVTNTGELFFGEGSRLTVL.

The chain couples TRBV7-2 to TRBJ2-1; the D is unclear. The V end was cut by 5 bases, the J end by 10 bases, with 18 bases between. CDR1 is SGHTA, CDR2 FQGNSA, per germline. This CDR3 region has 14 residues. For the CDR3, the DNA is TGTGCCAGCAGCGAAGACCCTATCGGCAGGGAGCAGTTCTTC. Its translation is CASSEDPIGREQFF.

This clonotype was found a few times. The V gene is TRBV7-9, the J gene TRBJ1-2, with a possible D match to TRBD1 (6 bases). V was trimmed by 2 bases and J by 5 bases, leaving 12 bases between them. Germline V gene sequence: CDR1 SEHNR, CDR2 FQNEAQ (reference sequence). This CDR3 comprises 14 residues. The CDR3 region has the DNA TGTGCCAGCAGCTTATCTCCGCAGGGGTATGGCTACACCTTC. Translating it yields CASSLSPQGYGYTF.

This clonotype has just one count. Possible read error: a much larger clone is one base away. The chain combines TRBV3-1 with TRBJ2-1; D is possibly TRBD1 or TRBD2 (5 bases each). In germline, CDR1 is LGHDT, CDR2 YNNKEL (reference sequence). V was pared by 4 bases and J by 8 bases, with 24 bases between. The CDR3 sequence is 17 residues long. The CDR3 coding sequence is TGTGCCAGCAGCCCTCGTCGGGGCGGGCCTCATGGGGATGAGCAGTTCTTC. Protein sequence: CASSPRRGGPHGDEQFF.

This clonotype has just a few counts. The CDR3 spells CASSPPDRPGYTF. The CDR3, as DNA: TGTGCCAGCAGCCCACCGGACAGGCCTGGCTACACCTTC. This chain links TRBV7-2 with TRBJ1-2; 7 bases map to TRBD1. Germline trimming cut 5 bases from V and 7 bases from J; bases unmatched to any gene: 7. The CDR3 loop spans 13 amino acids. CDR1 and CDR2 (germline): SGHTA, FQGNSA.

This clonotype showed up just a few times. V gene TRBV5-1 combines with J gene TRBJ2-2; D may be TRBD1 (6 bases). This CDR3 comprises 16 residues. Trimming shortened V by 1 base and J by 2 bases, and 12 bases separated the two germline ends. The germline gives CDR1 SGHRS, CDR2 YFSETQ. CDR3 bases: TGCGCCAGCAGCTTGAGGGGGACCACCAACACCGGGGAGCTGTTTTTT. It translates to CASSLRGTTNTGELFF.

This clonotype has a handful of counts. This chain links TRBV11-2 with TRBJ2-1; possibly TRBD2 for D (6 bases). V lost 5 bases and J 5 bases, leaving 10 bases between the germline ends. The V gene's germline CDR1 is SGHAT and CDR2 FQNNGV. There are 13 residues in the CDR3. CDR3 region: CASSQGRHNEQFF. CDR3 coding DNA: TGTGCCAGCAGCCAAGGGAGGCACAATGAGCAGTTCTTC.

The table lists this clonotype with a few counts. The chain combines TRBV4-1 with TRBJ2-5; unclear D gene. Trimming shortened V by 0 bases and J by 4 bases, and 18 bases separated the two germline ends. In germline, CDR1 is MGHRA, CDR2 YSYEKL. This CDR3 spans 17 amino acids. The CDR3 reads CASSQDPAAPDRETQYF. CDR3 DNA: TGCGCCAGCAGCCAAGATCCCGCGGCGCCAGATCGAGAGACCCAGTACTTC.

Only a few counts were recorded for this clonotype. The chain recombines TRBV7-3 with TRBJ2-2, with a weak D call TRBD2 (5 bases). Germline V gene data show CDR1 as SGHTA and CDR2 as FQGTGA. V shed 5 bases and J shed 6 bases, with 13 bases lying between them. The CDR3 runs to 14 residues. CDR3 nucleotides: TGTGCCAGCAGCCCCCCGGGGTCGGCCGGGGAGCTGTTTTTT. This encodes CASSPPGSAGELFF.

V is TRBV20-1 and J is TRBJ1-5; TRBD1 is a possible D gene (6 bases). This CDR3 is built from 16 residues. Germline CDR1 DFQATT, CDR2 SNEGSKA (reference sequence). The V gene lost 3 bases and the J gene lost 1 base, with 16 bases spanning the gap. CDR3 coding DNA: TGCAGTGCTAGTCAGGGTGGGGGCGGGAGCAATCAGCCCCAGCATTTT. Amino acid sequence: CSASQGGGGSNQPQHF.

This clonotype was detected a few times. The CDR3 reads CASRPMGTGELFF. Here the CDR3 DNA reads TGTGCCAGCAGACCCATGGGCACCGGGGAGCTGTTTTTT. V is TRBV9 and J is TRBJ2-2; no reliable D call. The V gene lost 5 bases and the J gene lost 4 bases, with 9 bases spanning the gap. CDR1 and CDR2 (germline): SGDLS, YYNGEE. This CDR3 spans 13 amino acids.

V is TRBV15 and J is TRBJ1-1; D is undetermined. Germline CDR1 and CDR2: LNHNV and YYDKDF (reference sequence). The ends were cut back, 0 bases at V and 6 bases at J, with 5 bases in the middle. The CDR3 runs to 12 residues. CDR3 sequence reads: CATSREFSEAFF. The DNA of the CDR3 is TGTGCCACCAGCAGAGAGTTCTCTGAAGCTTTCTTT.

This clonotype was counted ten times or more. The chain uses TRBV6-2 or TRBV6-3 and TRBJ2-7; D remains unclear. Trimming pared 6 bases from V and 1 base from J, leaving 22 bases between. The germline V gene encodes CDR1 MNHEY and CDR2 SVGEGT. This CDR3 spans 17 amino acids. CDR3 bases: TGTGCCAGCAGCCCCCGACGTAATATGTTGGAGTCCTACGAGCAGTACGTC. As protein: CASSPRRNMLESYEQYV.